Below are 24 T cell receptor beta chains sequenced from a single sample in a study of technical replicates of blood from several donors (dated by TCRdb to 2015 to 2018). The receptor library was made with the immunoSEQ multiplex PCR assay. Imported from immuneACCESS, the table was reduced by TCRdb to in-frame sequences with V and J called. These copies leave out some clones; in studies compared against another copy, an unresolved V gene accounts for under half, and the cause of the remainder is not known. This sample has roughly 80,000 clones in its table, and 93% of those were observed once. Of the sample, about 0.41% is held by the ten largest clones. Source material: T cells isolated from PBMCs. These TCRs come from a human donor in good health.

The V call is TRBV27, the J call TRBJ2-3; D might be TRBD2 (6 bases). This CDR3 is 15 amino acids long. Germline values: CDR1 MNHEY, CDR2 SMNVEV (reference sequence). Trimming took 5 bases from V and 0 from J, leaving 12 bases between them. CDR3: CASSTLAISTDTQYF. The DNA of the CDR3 is TGTGCCAGCAGTACACTAGCTATTAGCACAGATACGCAGTATTTT.

The V and J genes are TRBV27 and TRBJ2-5; 10 bases line up with TRBD1. CDR1 is MNHEY and CDR2 is SMNVEV in the germline V gene (reference sequence). The CDR3 extends over 17 amino acids. Unmatched junction bases numbered 9, after V lost 5 bases and J lost 0 bases. CDR3 loop: CASSTGQGLSDQETQYF. CDR3 bases: TGTGCCAGCAGTACGGGACAGGGGCTAAGCGACCAAGAGACCCAGTACTTC.

This clone was observed a few times. The chain couples TRBV11-3 to TRBJ1-2, with no clear D. The CDR3 contains 11 residues. Germline loops: CDR1 SGHNT, CDR2 YENEEA. Trimming pared 4 bases from V and 10 bases from J, leaving 10 bases between. The CDR3 is CASSWWEFYTF. Here the CDR3 DNA reads TGTGCCAGCAGCTGGTGGGAGTTCTACACCTTC. Based on the CDR3 plus reference TRBV11-3 and TRBJ1-2, the full variable domain is EAGVVQSPRYKIIEKKQPVAFWCNPISGHNTLYWYLQNLGQGPELLIRYENEEAVDDSQLPKDRFSAERLKGVDSTLKIQPAELGDSAVYLCASSWWEFYTFGSGTRLTVV.

The chain combines TRBV27 with TRBJ2-7, with 11 positions matching TRBD2. The CDR3 sequence is 14 residues long. V lost 6 bases to trimming and J lost 2 bases; unmatched junction nucleotides: 3. Per the germline V gene, CDR1 is MNHEY and CDR2 is SMNVEV (reference sequence). In DNA, the CDR3 is TGTGCCAGCAGAGGACTAGCGGGTACCTACGAGCAGTACTTC. It encodes CASRGLAGTYEQYF.

The CDR3 here is CAWSSGGSYEQYF. As DNA, the CDR3 is TGTGCCTGGAGTTCAGGGGGCTCCTACGAGCAGTACTTC. The chain has TRBV30 and TRBJ2-7, with 7 nucleotides matching TRBD1. The CDR3 totals 13 residues. V dropped 2 bases and J dropped 0; count of bases not matched to a gene: 1. Germline-derived CDR1 and CDR2 are GTSNPN and SVGIG (reference sequence).

The V call is TRBV4-2, the J call TRBJ1-2, with unresolved D. Deletions cut 0 bases from V and 4 bases from J, with 15 bases between. CDR3 length: 16 residues. CDR1 is LGHNA, CDR2 YNFKEQ, per germline. This CDR3 is CASSQERESKIYGYTF. In nucleotides, the CDR3 is TGTGCCAGCAGCCAAGAGAGGGAATCCAAGATCTATGGCTACACCTTC.

The chain has TRBV4-3 and TRBJ2-3; TRBD1 might be the D (6 bases). The CDR3 is 16 amino acids. Deletions cut 4 bases from V and 6 bases from J, with 20 bases between. CDR1 and CDR2 (germline): LGHNA, YSLEER. The CDR3 DNA reads as TGCGCCAGCAGCCCAACACCGAGGGGGTTTAAGGATACGCAGTATTTT. This sequence encodes CASSPTPRGFKDTQYF.

The chain is built from TRBV4-3 and TRBJ2-3; 10 bases map to TRBD2. Trimming removed 4 bases from V and 5 bases from J; junction bases left unmatched: 3. Germline lookup yields CDR1 LGHNA and CDR2 YSLEER. The CDR3 is made up of 14 amino acids. CDR3 loop: CASSPGLAIDTQYF. For the CDR3, the DNA is TGCGCCAGCAGCCCGGGACTAGCGATAGATACGCAGTATTTT.

The gene calls are TRBV9 and TRBJ1-2; TRBD1 agrees at 8 bases. The V and J ends lost 3 bases and 3 bases, in that order; junction bases with no gene match: 7. Germline V lookup: CDR1 SGDLS, CDR2 YYNGEE. The CDR3 contains 15 residues. For the CDR3, the DNA is TGTGCCAGCAGCGATATTAAGGACAGGGACTATGGCTACACCTTC. Amino acid sequence: CASSDIKDRDYGYTF.

A single count supports this clone. The chain combines TRBV7-9 with TRBJ2-7; D possibly corresponds to TRBD1 (6 bases). V lost 4 bases, J lost 1 base, and 14 bases lay in between. The CDR3 contains 15 residues. CDR1 is SEHNR, CDR2 FQNEAQ, per germline (reference sequence). The CDR3 here is CASSSRQELSYEQYF. CDR3 sequence (DNA): TGTGCCAGCAGCTCAAGACAGGAGCTTTCCTACGAGCAGTACTTC.

The chain recombines TRBV19 with TRBJ2-7; 9 nucleotides match TRBD2. V dropped 9 bases and J dropped 2; count of bases not matched to a gene: 5. The germline V gene has CDR1 LNHDA and CDR2 SQIVND (reference sequence). The CDR3 covers 13 residues. The CDR3 region has the DNA TGTGCCAGCCGCGGGGGGGCCCCCTACGAGCAGTACTTC. This sequence encodes CASRGGAPYEQYF.

This clone was found once. CDR3 sequence reads: CASSLDGSSYNEQFF. CDR3 in DNA: TGTGCCAGCAGCCTAGACGGGAGCTCCTACAATGAGCAGTTCTTC. This chain joins TRBV28 and TRBJ2-1; D is perhaps TRBD2 (6 bases). CDR1 and CDR2 from the germline V gene are MDHEN and SYDVKM. CDR3 length: 15 amino acids. V was clipped by 6 bases and J by 0 bases, with 12 bases between them.

The chain carries TRBV6-4 and TRBJ2-5, with TRBD2 matching over 12 bases. The germline CDR1 and CDR2 sequences are MRHNA and SNTAGT. V was pared by 5 bases and J by 4 bases, with 2 bases of the junction left unmatched. CDR3 length: 14 amino acids. CDR3 bases: TGTGCCAGCAGTCCGGGACTAGCGGGAGAGACCCAGTACTTC. Translating it yields CASSPGLAGETQYF.

The CDR3 DNA sequence: TGTGCCCGAGAACAGGGATTCTATGGCTACACCTTC. This translates into CAREQGFYGYTF. The chain uses TRBV30 and TRBJ1-2; TRBD1 might be the D (6 bases). This CDR3 spans 12 amino acids. Trimming left V 8 bases short and J 4 bases short, with 14 bases between. In germline, CDR1 is GTSNPN, CDR2 SVGIG (reference sequence).

V gene TRBV30 combines with J gene TRBJ2-2, with TRBD1 matching 10 bases. Germline-derived CDR1 and CDR2 are GTSNPN and SVGIG (reference sequence). The CDR3 has 15 residues. The junction had 7 bases not matched to a gene; V was cut back by 2 bases and J by 7 bases. CDR3 DNA sequence: TGTGCCTGGAGTACCGACAGGGGGCGCCTCGGGGAGCTGTTTTTT. Translating it yields CAWSTDRGRLGELFF.

The V gene is TRBV7-3, the J gene TRBJ2-1; 9 nucleotides align to TRBD2. Trimming removed 3 bases from V and 2 bases from J; junction bases left unmatched: 2. The CDR3 has 15 amino acids. In germline, CDR1 is SGHTA, CDR2 FQGTGA. The CDR3 sequence is CASSFLAGAYNEQFF. The CDR3, as DNA: TGTGCCAGCAGCTTTTTAGCGGGAGCCTACAATGAGCAGTTCTTC.

The rearrangement links TRBV7-3 to TRBJ1-1; tentative D call: TRBD1 (5 bases). CDR3 length equals 14 residues. V lost 3 bases to trimming and J lost 4 bases, with 12 bases between them. Germline assignment: CDR1 SGHTA and CDR2 FQGTGA. The CDR3 here is CASSFQGSGTEAFF. DNA of the CDR3: TGTGCCAGCAGCTTCCAGGGCTCAGGCACTGAAGCTTTCTTT.

The rearrangement links TRBV28 to TRBJ1-2; perhaps TRBD1 as D (5 bases). This CDR3 region has 15 residues. The germline V gene has CDR1 MDHEN and CDR2 SYDVKM. V lost 5 bases, J lost 2 bases, and 15 bases lay in between. In nucleotides, the CDR3 is TGTGCCAGCAGTACCCCCCTGGCAGGGAACTATGGCTACACCTTC. Its protein is CASSTPLAGNYGYTF.

This chain joins TRBV21-1 and TRBJ1-5. TRBV21-1 is listed as a pseudogene. CDR3 length: 13 residues. In nucleotides, the CDR3 is TGTGCCAGCAGCAAAGCCCGGAATCAGCCCCAGCATTTT. This codes for CASSKARNQPQHF.

This chain connects TRBV19 to TRBJ2-1, with TRBD2 identical over 8 bases. Germline loops: CDR1 LNHDA, CDR2 SQIVND (reference sequence). The CDR3 runs 16 residues. V lost 9 bases, J lost 2 bases, and 12 bases stayed unmatched. The CDR3 DNA sequence: TGTGCCAGCTCCACTATAGCGGGAAAGGCCTACAATGAGCAGTTCTTC. Amino acid sequence: CASSTIAGKAYNEQFF.

The V and J genes are TRBV15 and TRBJ1-3, with 7 nucleotides matching TRBD1. This CDR3 region has 13 residues. Germline CDR1 reads LNHNV; CDR2 reads YYDKDF (reference sequence). The J segment lost 8 bases and the V segment lost 3 bases, leaving 4 bases of the junction unmatched. The CDR3 sequence: CATSREGAYTIYF. The CDR3 DNA reads as TGTGCCACCAGCAGGGAGGGGGCATACACCATATATTTT.

This sequence joins TRBV19 and TRBJ1-4, with D possibly being TRBD1 (5 bases). V dropped 5 bases and J dropped 5 bases, with 12 bases sitting between them. From germline, CDR1 is LNHDA and CDR2 SQIVND (reference sequence). This CDR3 contains 14 residues. CDR3 in DNA: TGTGCCAGTAGTCTAGCAAGGGGCAATGAAAAACTGTTTTTT. Its translation: CASSLARGNEKLFF.

CDR3 in DNA: TGTGCCAGCAGCTTCCAAACAGGGGTGTCGGGACAGCCCCAGCATTTT. Translating gives CASSFQTGVSGQPQHF. V usage is TRBV7-2 and J usage is TRBJ1-5; 7 bases match TRBD1. The CDR3 totals 16 residues. J lost 7 bases, V lost 3 bases, and 12 bases had no gene match. Germline loops: CDR1 SGHTA, CDR2 FQGNSA.

The chain carries TRBV7-9 and TRBJ2-7; 9 bases line up with TRBD1. V trimming: 5 bases; J trimming: 6 bases; junction bases outside the gene matches: 5. The CDR3 runs to 13 residues. Germline CDR1 and CDR2: SEHNR and FQNEAQ (reference sequence). In nucleotides, the CDR3 is TGTGCCAGCAGCCCCGGGACAGGGTTCGAGCAGTACTTC. This sequence encodes CASSPGTGFEQYF.